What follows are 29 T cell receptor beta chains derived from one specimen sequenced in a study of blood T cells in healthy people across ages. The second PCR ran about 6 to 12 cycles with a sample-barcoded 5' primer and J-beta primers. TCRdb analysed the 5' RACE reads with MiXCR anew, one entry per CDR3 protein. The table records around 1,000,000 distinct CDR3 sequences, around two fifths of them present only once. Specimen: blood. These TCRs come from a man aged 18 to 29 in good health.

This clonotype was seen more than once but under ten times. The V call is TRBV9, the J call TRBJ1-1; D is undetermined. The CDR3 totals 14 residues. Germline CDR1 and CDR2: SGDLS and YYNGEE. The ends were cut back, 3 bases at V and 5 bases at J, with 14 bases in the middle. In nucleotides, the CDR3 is TGTGCCAGCAGCGCCGAAATTGAGGGTACTGAAGCTTTCTTT. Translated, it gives CASSAEIEGTEAFF. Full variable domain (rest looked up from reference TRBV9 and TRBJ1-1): DSGVTQTPKHLITATGQRVTLRCSPRSGDLSVYWYQQSLDQGLQFLIQYYNGEERAKGNILERFSAQQFPDLHSELNLSSLELGDSALYFCASSAEIEGTEAFFGQGTRLTVV.

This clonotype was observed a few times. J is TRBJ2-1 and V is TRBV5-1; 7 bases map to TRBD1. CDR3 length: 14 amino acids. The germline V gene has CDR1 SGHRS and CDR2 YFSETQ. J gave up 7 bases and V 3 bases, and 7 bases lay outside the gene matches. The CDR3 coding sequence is TGCGCCAGCAGCTCGGGACAGACATCGAATGAGCAGTTCTTC. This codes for CASSSGQTSNEQFF.

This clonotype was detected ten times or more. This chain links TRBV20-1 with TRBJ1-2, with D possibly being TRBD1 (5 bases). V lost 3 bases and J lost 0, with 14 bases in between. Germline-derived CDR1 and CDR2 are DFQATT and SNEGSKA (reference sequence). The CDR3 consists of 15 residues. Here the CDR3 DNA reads TGCAGTGCTAGGCCCGGGGCCATATCTAACTATGGCTACACCTTC. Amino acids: CSARPGAISNYGYTF.

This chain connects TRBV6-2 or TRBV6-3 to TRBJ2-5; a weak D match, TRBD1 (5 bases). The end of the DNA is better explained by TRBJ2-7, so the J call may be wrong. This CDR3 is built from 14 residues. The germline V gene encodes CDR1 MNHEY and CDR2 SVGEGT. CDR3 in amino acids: CASSRPTVIGEQYF. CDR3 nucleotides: TGTGCCAGCAGTCGACCGACAGTGATTGGCGAGCAGTACTTC.

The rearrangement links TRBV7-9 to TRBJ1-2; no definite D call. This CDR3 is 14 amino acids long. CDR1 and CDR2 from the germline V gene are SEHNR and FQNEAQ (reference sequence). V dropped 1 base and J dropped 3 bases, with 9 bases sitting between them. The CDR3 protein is CASSLGSLDYGYTF. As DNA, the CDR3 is TGTGCCAGCAGCTTAGGCTCGTTGGACTATGGCTACACCTTC.

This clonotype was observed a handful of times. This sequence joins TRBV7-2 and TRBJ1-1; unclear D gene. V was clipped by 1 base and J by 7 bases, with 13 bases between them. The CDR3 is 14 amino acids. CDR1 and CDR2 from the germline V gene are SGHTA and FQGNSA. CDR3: CASSLGHAGSEAFF. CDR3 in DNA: TGTGCCAGCAGCTTAGGTCACGCGGGTAGTGAAGCTTTCTTT.

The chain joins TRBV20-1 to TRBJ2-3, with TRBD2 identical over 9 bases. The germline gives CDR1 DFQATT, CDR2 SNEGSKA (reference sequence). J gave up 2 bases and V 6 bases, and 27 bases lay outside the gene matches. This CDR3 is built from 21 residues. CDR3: CSAPLNTRREGQLFYTDTQYF. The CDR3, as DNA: TGCAGTGCCCCGTTAAACACAAGGCGGGAGGGCCAACTCTTCTACACAGATACGCAGTATTTT.

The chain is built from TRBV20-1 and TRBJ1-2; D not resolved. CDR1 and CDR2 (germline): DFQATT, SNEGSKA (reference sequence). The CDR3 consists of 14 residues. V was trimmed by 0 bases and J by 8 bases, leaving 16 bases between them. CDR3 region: CSARETGHLAGYTF. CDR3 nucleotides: TGCAGTGCTAGAGAGACGGGTCATCTAGCAGGCTACACCTTC.

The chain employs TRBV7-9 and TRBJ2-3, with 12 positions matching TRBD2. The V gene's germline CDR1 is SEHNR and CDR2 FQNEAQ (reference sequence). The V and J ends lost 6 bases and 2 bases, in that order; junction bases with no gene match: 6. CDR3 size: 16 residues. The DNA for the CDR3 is TGTGCCAGCAGTAAGACTAGCGGGGGCCTCACAGATACGCAGTATTTT. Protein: CASSKTSGGLTDTQYF.

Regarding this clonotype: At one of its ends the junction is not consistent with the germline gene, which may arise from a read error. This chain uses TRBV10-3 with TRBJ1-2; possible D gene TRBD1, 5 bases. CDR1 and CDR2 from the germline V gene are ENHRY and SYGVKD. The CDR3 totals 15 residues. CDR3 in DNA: TGTGCCATCACTGAGGGGCACATCGCTAACTATGGCTACACCTTC. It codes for CAITEGHIANYGYTF.

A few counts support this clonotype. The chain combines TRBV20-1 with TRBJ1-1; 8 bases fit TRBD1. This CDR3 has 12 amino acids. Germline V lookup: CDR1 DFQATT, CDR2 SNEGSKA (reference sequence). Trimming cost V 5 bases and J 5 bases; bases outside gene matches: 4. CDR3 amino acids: CSACQGATEAFF. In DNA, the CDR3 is TGCAGTGCTTGTCAGGGGGCGACTGAAGCTTTCTTT.

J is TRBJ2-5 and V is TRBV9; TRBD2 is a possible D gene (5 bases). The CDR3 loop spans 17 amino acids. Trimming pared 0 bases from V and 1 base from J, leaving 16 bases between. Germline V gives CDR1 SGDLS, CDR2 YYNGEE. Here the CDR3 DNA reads TGTGCCAGCAGCGTAGACCTTATAGAGGGTGTCCAAGAGACCCAGTACTTC. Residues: CASSVDLIEGVQETQYF.

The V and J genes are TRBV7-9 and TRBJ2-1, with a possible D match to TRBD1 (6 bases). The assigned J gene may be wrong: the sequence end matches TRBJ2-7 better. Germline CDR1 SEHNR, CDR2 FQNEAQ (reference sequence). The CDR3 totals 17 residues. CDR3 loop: CASSPPTGNRGYNEQYF. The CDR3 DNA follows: TGTGCCAGCAGCCCACCAACAGGGAATAGGGGTTACAATGAGCAGTACTTC.

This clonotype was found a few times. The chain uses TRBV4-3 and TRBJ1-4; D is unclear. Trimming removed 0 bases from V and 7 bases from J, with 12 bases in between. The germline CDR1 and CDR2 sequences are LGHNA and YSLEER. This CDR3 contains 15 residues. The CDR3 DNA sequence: TGCGCCAGCAGCCAAGACACGGGAAGGCGTGAAAAACTGTTTTTT. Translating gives CASSQDTGRREKLFF.

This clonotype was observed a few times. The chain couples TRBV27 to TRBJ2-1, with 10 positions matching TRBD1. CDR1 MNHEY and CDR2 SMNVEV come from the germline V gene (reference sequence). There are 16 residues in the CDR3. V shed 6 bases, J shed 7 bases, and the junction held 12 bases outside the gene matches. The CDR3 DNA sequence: TGTGCCAGCAGAGGGGTGGGACAGGGGATTAGGAATGAGCAGTTCTTC. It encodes CASRGVGQGIRNEQFF.

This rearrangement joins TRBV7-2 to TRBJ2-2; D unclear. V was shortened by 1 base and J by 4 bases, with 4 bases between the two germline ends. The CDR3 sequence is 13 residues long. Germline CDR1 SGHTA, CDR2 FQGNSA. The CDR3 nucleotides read TGTGCCAGCAGCTTAGTGGCCACCGGGGAGCTGTTTTTT. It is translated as CASSLVATGELFF.

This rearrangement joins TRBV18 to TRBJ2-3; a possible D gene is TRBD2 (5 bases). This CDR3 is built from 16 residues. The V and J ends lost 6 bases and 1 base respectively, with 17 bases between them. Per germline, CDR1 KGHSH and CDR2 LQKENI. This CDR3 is CASSPNVIGGTDTQYF. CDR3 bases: TGTGCCAGCTCTCCCAACGTGATCGGGGGCACAGATACGCAGTATTTT.

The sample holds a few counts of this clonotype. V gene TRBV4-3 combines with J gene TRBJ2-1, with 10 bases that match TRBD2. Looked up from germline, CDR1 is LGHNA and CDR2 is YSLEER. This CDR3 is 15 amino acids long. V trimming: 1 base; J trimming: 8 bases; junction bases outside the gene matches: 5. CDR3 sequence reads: CASSQGSGGAYEQFF. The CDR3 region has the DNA TGCGCCAGCAGCCAAGGGAGCGGGGGGGCCTATGAGCAGTTCTTC.

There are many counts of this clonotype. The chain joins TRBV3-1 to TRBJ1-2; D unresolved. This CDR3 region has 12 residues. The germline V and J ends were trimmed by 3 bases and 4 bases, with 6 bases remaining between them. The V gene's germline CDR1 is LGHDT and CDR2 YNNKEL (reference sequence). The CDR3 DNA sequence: TGTGCCAGCAGCCAGAGACGCTATGGCTACACCTTC. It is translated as CASSQRRYGYTF.

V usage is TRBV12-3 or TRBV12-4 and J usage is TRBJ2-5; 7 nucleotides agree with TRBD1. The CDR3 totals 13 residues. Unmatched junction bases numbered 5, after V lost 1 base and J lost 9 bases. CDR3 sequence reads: CASSLGDSASQYF. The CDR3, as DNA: TGTGCCAGCAGTTTAGGGGACAGCGCTTCCCAGTACTTC.

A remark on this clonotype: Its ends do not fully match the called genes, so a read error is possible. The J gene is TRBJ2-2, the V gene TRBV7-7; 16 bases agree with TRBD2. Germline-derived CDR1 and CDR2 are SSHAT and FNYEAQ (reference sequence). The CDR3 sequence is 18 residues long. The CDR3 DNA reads TGTGCTAGCAGCCAGGGACTAGCGGGGGGGCCGAACACCGGGGAGCTGTTTTTT. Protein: CASSQGLAGGPNTGELFF.

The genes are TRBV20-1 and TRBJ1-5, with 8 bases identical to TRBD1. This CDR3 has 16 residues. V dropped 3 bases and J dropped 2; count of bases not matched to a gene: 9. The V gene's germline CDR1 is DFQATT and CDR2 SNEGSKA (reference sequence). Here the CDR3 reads CSASRTGRNRNQPQHF. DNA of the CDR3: TGCAGTGCTAGCCGGACAGGGAGAAATCGCAATCAGCCCCAGCATTTT.

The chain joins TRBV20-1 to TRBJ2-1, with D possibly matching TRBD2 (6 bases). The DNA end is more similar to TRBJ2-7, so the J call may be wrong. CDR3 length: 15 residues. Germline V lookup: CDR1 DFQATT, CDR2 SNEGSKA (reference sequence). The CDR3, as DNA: TGCAGTGCTAGAGATTTACGGGGGTTCCTAAATGAGCAGTACTTC. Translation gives CSARDLRGFLNEQYF.

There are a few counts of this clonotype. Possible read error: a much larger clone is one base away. The CDR3 sequence is CASSFSLNTGELFF. In nucleotides, the CDR3 is TGCGCCAGCAGCTTCTCACTGAACACCGGGGAGCTGTTTTTT. The rearrangement uses TRBV5-1 and TRBJ2-2; the D is unclear. The CDR3 runs to 14 residues. V lost 2 bases and J lost 1, with 6 bases in between. The V gene's germline CDR1 is SGHRS and CDR2 YFSETQ.

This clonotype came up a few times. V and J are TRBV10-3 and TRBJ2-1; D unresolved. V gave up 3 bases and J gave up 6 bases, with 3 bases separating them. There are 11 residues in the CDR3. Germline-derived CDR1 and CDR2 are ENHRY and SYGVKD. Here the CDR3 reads CAISDTNEQFF. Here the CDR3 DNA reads TGTGCCATCAGTGATACCAATGAGCAGTTCTTC.

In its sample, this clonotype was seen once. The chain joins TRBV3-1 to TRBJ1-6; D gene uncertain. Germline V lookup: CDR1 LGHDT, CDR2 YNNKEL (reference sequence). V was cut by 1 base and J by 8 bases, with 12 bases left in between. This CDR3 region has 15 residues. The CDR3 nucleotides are TGTGCCAGCAGCCAAGTTGCGTCAGGAGATTCACCCCTCCACTTT. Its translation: CASSQVASGDSPLHF.

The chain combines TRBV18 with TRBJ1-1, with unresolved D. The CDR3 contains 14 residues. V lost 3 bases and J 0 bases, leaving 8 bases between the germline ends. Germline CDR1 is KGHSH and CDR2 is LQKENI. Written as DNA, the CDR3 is TGTGCCAGCTCACCGAAGGTCATGAACACTGAAGCTTTCTTT. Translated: CASSPKVMNTEAFF.

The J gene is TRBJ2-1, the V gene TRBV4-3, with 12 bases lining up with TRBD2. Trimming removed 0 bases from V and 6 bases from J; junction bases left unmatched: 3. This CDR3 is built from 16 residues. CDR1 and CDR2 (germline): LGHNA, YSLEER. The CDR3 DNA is TGCGCCAGCAGCCAAGAATCTAGCGGGGGGGGCAATGAGCAGTTCTTC. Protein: CASSQESSGGGNEQFF.

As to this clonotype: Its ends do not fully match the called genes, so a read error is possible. The DNA for the CDR3 is TGTGCCAGCAGTACCCGGGACGGCTCCCACGAGCAGTACTTC. It is translated as CASSTRDGSHEQYF. V and J are TRBV27 and TRBJ2-5; D may correspond to TRBD1 or TRBD2 (5 bases each). The DNA end is more similar to TRBJ2-7, so the J call may be wrong. This CDR3 comprises 14 residues. The germline CDR1 and CDR2 sequences are MNHEY and SMNVEV (reference sequence).